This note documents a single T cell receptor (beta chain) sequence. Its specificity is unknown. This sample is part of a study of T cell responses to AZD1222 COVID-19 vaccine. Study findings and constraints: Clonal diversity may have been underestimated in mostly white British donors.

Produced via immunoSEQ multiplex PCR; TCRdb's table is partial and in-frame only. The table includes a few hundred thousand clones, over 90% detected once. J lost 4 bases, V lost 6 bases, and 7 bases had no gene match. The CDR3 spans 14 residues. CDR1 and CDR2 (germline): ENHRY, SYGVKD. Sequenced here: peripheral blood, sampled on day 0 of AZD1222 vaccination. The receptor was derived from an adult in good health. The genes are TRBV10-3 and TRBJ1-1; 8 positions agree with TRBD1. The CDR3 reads CAISTGGGTTEAFF. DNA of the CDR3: TGTGCCATCAGCACAGGGGGGGGTACCACTGAAGCTTTCTTT.